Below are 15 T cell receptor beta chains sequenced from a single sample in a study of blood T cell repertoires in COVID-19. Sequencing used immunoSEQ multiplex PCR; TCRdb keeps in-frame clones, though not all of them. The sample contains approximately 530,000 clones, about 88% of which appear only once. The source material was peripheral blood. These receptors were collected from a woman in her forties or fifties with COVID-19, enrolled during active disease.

As DNA, the CDR3 is TGTGCCAGCAGCCACTCGGGACAGGGCTATGGCTACACCTTC. Protein product: CASSHSGQGYGYTF. V is TRBV3-1 (or the pseudogene TRBV3-2) and J is TRBJ1-2, with 9 bases matching TRBD1. The J segment lost 4 bases and the V segment lost 3 bases, leaving 3 bases of the junction unmatched. This CDR3 comprises 14 residues. Germline V gives CDR1 LGHDT, CDR2 YNNKEL (reference sequence).

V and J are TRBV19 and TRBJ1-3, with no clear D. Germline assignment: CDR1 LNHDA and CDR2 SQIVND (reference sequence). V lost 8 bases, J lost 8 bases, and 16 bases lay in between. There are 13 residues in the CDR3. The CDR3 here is CASLGREVDTIYF. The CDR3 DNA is TGTGCCAGTTTAGGGCGGGAAGTTGACACCATATATTTT.

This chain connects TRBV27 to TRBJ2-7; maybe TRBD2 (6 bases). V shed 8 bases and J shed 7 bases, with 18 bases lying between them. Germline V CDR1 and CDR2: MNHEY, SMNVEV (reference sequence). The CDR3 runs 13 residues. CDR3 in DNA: TGTGCCAGCTCTCCGTACTCTCGGGGGGAGCAGTACTTC. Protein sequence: CASSPYSRGEQYF.

CDR3 DNA: TGCGCCAGCAGCTTGGCCTCAGCTGGCCGGGAGGGCTATGGCTACACCTTC. Amino acids: CASSLASAGREGYGYTF. The V and J genes are TRBV5-1 and TRBJ1-2, with unresolved D. The germline gives CDR1 SGHRS, CDR2 YFSETQ. V gave up 0 bases and J gave up 4 bases, with 19 bases separating them. The CDR3 totals 17 residues.

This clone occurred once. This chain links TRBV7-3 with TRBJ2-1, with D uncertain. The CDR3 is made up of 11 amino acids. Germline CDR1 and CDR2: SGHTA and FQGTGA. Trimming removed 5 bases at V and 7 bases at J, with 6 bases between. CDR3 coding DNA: TGTGCCAGCAGCCCCGGGAATGAGCAGTTCTTC. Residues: CASSPGNEQFF.

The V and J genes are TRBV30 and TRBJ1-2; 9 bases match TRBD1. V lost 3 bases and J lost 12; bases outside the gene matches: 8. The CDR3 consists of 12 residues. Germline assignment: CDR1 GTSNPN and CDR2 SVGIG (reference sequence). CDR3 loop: CAWSPTGGGNTF. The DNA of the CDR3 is TGTGCCTGGAGCCCCACAGGGGGCGGGAACACCTTC.

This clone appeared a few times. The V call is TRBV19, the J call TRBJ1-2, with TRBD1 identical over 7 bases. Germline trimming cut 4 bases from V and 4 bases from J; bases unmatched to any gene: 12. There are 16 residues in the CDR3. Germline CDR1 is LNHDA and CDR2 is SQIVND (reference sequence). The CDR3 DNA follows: TGTGCCAGTAGTAAAGACCGGGACAGATTATCCTATGGCTACACCTTC. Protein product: CASSKDRDRLSYGYTF.

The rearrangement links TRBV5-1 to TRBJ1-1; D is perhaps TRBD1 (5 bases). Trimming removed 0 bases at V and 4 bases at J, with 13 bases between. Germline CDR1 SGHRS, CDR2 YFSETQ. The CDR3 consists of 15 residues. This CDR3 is CASSLVGGLVTEAFF. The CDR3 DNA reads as TGCGCCAGCAGCTTGGTCGGGGGATTAGTCACTGAAGCTTTCTTT. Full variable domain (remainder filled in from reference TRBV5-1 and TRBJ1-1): KAGVTQTPRYLIKTRGQQVTLSCSPISGHRSVSWYQQTPGQGLQFLFEYFSETQRNKGNFPGRFSGRQFSNSRSEMNVSTLELGDSALYLCASSLVGGLVTEAFFGQGTRLTVV.

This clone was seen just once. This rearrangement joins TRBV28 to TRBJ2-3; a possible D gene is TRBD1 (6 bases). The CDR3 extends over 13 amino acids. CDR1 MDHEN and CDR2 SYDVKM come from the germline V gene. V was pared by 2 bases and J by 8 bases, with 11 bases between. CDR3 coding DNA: TGTGCCAGCAGTTTAACAGTACAGGGTACGCAGTATTTT. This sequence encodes CASSLTVQGTQYF.

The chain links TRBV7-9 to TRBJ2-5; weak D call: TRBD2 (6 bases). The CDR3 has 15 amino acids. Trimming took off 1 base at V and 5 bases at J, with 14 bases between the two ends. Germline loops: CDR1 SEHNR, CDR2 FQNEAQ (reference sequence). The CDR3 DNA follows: TGTGCCAGCAGCTTAGGAGGTGGAGGGCTGGAGACCCAGTACTTC. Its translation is CASSLGGGGLETQYF.

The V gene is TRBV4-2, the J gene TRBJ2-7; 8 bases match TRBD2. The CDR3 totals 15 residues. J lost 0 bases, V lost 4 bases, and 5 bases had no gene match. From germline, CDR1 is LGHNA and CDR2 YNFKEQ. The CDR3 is CASSLGGGSSYEQYF. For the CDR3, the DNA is TGTGCCAGCAGCCTCGGCGGGGGGAGCTCCTACGAGCAGTACTTC.

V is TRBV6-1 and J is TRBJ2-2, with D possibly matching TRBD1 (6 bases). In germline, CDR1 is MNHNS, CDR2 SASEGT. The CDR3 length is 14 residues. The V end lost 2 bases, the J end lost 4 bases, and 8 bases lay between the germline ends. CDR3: CASSEQGSTGELFF. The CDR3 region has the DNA TGTGCCAGCAGTGAACAGGGGTCCACCGGGGAGCTGTTTTTT.

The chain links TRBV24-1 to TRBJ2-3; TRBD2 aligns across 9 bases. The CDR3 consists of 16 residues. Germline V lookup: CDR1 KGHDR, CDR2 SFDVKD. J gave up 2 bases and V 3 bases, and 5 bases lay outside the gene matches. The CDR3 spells CATSDAGGHPTDTQYF. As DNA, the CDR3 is TGTGCCACCAGTGATGCGGGGGGGCATCCCACAGATACGCAGTATTTT.

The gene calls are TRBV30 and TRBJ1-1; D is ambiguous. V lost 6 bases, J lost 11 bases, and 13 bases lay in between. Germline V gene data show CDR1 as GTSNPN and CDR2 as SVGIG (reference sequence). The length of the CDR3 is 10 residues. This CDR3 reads CACNRQDAFF. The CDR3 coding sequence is TGTGCCTGTAACCGACAAGACGCTTTCTTT.

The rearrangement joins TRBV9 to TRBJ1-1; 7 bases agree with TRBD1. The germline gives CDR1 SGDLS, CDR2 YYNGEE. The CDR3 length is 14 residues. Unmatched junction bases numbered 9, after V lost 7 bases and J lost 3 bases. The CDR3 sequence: CASGTGAGYTEAFF. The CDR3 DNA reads TGTGCCAGCGGAACAGGGGCGGGTTACACTGAAGCTTTCTTT.